This TCR beta chain was observed in a study of blood T cells in healthy people across ages. Germline V gene data show CDR1 as KGHSH and CDR2 as LQKENI. The CDR3 length is 16 residues. Donors were systemically healthy Caucasian individuals from Russia aged about 6 to 95 years. General study points: Because sorting was not performed, PBMCs prevented conclusive naive versus antigen-experienced comparison. With age, beta diversity per million T cells declined roughly linearly, significantly by approximately 41.

About this clonotype itself: The antigen is unknown. Mismatch with germline at one junction end may stem from a read error.

A sample-barcoded 5' primer and a J-beta primer mix were used in a second PCR of roughly 7 to 11 cycles. All cDNA molecules were each tagged by a template-switch adaptor with 12 random nucleotides. Using its own MiXCR run on the 5' RACE reads, TCRdb lists one record per CDR3 protein. The sample carries some 1.5 million distinct CDR3 sequences, under 30% recorded once. The receptor comes from a woman aged 25 to 45 in good health. The chain joins TRBV18 to TRBJ1-4; 7 nucleotides line up with TRBD1. Sequenced sample: blood. CDR3 loop: CASSPVRDRPNKKLFF. In nucleotides, the CDR3 is TGTGCCAGCTCACCAGTTCGGGACAGACCTAATAAAAAACTGTTTTTT.